The rows below give T cell receptor beta chains drawn from one sample of a study of CD8 T cells in Susac syndrome. TCRdb processed the immunoSEQ multiplex PCR reads anew with MiXCR; each CDR3 protein has one entry. The sample contains about 80,000 distinct CDR3 sequences, around 96% of which appear only once. The sequenced sample consisted of CD8+ T cells from PBMCs. These TCRs come from a human donor with Susac syndrome. The CDR3 runs from the conserved cysteine through the conserved F or W. Each record gives: CDR3 protein, CDR3 DNA, D gene, V gene, clone size, J gene. D genes are given only for firm matches. A clone size is listed for some rows: how often the clone was seen (once, few, many), or a class if it is expanded.

cdr3_aa: CASSLHSGSSYNEQFF
cdr3_nt: TGTGCCAGCAGTCTCCACTCAGGGAGCTCCTACAATGAGCAGTTCTTC
d_call: .
v_call: TRBV6-2/TRBV6-3
clone_size: once
j_call: TRBJ2-1

cdr3_aa: CASSLLEGPRGNTGELFF
cdr3_nt: TGTGCCAGCAGCTTGTTGGAGGGGCCACGGGGGAACACCGGGGAGCTGTTTTTT
d_call: .
v_call: TRBV7-9
clone_size: .
j_call: TRBJ2-2

cdr3_aa: CASSFPMGRTDTQYF
cdr3_nt: TGTGCCAGCAGTTTCCCGATGGGCCGCACAGATACGCAGTATTTT
d_call: .
v_call: TRBV12-3/TRBV12-4
clone_size: .
j_call: TRBJ2-3

cdr3_aa: CASSYPGTGLDTQYF
cdr3_nt: TGTGCCAGCAGCTACCCCGGGACAGGGTTAGATACGCAGTATTTT
d_call: TRBD1
v_call: TRBV28
clone_size: once
j_call: TRBJ2-3

cdr3_aa: CASSLELVNEQFF
cdr3_nt: TGTGCCAGCAGCTTAGAACTAGTAAATGAGCAGTTCTTC
d_call: .
v_call: TRBV7-6
clone_size: .
j_call: TRBJ2-1

cdr3_aa: CSVPGLVAGELFF
cdr3_nt: TGCAGCGTTCCAGGACTAGTTGCCGGGGAGCTGTTTTTT
d_call: TRBD2
v_call: TRBV29-1
clone_size: .
j_call: TRBJ2-2

cdr3_aa: CAWSLAGGPYNEQFF
cdr3_nt: TGTGCCTGGAGTCTAGCGGGAGGACCGTACAATGAGCAGTTCTTC
d_call: TRBD2
v_call: TRBV30
clone_size: .
j_call: TRBJ2-1

cdr3_aa: CASSPRQGFVETQYF
cdr3_nt: TGTGCCAGCAGCCCCAGACAGGGTTTTGTGGAGACCCAGTACTTC
d_call: TRBD1
v_call: TRBV13
clone_size: .
j_call: TRBJ2-5

cdr3_aa: CASSLVAGSYNEQFF
cdr3_nt: TGTGCCAGCAGCTTGGTAGCGGGCTCCTACAATGAGCAGTTCTTC
d_call: TRBD2
v_call: TRBV7-3
clone_size: .
j_call: TRBJ2-1

cdr3_aa: CASSDPGQGPVNTEAFF
cdr3_nt: TGTGCCAGCAGTGACCCGGGACAGGGCCCCGTGAACACTGAAGCTTTCTTT
d_call: TRBD1
v_call: TRBV12-3/TRBV12-4
clone_size: once
j_call: TRBJ1-1

cdr3_aa: CSARPPTGGLSYEQYF
cdr3_nt: TGCAGTGCTAGACCCCCGACAGGGGGACTCTCCTACGAGCAGTACTTC
d_call: TRBD1
v_call: TRBV20-1
clone_size: .
j_call: TRBJ2-7

cdr3_aa: CASSRPTGDRSGYTF
cdr3_nt: TGTGCCAGTAGTCGTCCGACAGGGGATCGCTCTGGCTACACCTTC
d_call: TRBD1
v_call: TRBV19
clone_size: .
j_call: TRBJ1-2

cdr3_aa: CSRGYTEAFF
cdr3_nt: TGCAGCAGAGGGTACACTGAAGCTTTCTTT
d_call: .
v_call: TRBV20-1
clone_size: once
j_call: TRBJ1-1

cdr3_aa: CASSLAEYEQYF
cdr3_nt: TGTGCCAGCAGTTTAGCGGAATACGAGCAGTACTTC
d_call: .
v_call: TRBV6-2/TRBV6-3
clone_size: .
j_call: TRBJ2-7

cdr3_aa: CSVLDRTSSYEQYF
cdr3_nt: TGCAGCGTTCTGGACAGGACGTCCTCCTACGAGCAGTACTTC
d_call: TRBD1
v_call: TRBV29-1
clone_size: .
j_call: TRBJ2-7

cdr3_aa: CASRLAGSQETQYF
cdr3_nt: TGTGCCAGCAGACTAGCGGGATCGCAAGAGACCCAGTACTTC
d_call: TRBD2
v_call: TRBV28
clone_size: .
j_call: TRBJ2-5

cdr3_aa: CSEHQNTEAFF
cdr3_nt: TGCAGCGAACACCAGAACACTGAAGCTTTCTTT
d_call: .
v_call: TRBV29-1
clone_size: .
j_call: TRBJ1-1

cdr3_aa: CASSLEAGWRTEAFF
cdr3_nt: TGTGCCAGCAGCTTGGAGGCAGGTTGGCGCACTGAAGCTTTCTTT
d_call: .
v_call: TRBV5-4
clone_size: .
j_call: TRBJ1-1

cdr3_aa: CASSMTGPVETQYF
cdr3_nt: TGTGCCAGCAGCATGACAGGGCCGGTGGAGACCCAGTACTTC
d_call: TRBD1
v_call: TRBV6-5
clone_size: .
j_call: TRBJ2-5

cdr3_aa: CASGFPGAQGQTQYF
cdr3_nt: TGTGCCAGCGGCTTTCCCGGGGCCCAAGGACAGACCCAGTACTTC
d_call: .
v_call: TRBV7-9
clone_size: .
j_call: TRBJ2-5

cdr3_aa: CASSYPRGQGAPGELFF
cdr3_nt: TGTGCCAGCAGTTACCCCAGAGGACAGGGGGCGCCCGGGGAGCTGTTTTTT
d_call: TRBD1
v_call: TRBV6-2/TRBV6-3
clone_size: .
j_call: TRBJ2-2

cdr3_aa: CSARDLTSGGETQYF
cdr3_nt: TGCAGTGCTAGAGATCTTACTAGCGGGGGGGAGACCCAGTACTTC
d_call: TRBD2
v_call: TRBV20-1
clone_size: .
j_call: TRBJ2-5

cdr3_aa: CSVHRGLNTGELFF
cdr3_nt: TGCAGCGTCCACAGGGGTCTTAACACCGGGGAGCTGTTTTTT
d_call: TRBD1
v_call: TRBV29-1
clone_size: .
j_call: TRBJ2-2

cdr3_aa: CASSLGQANQPQHF
cdr3_nt: TGTGCCAGCAGTTTAGGGCAGGCCAATCAGCCCCAGCATTTT
d_call: .
v_call: TRBV27
clone_size: .
j_call: TRBJ1-5

cdr3_aa: CAWSPGWASNQPQHF
cdr3_nt: TGTGCCTGGAGTCCCGGTTGGGCCAGCAATCAGCCCCAGCATTTT
d_call: .
v_call: TRBV30
clone_size: .
j_call: TRBJ1-5

cdr3_aa: CASSFGPPYNEQFF
cdr3_nt: TGTGCCAGCAGCTTTGGGCCACCCTACAATGAGCAGTTCTTC
d_call: .
v_call: TRBV7-2
clone_size: .
j_call: TRBJ2-1

cdr3_aa: CASGRGTASYEQYF
cdr3_nt: TGTGCCAGCGGTCGCGGGACAGCATCCTACGAGCAGTACTTC
d_call: .
v_call: TRBV2
clone_size: .
j_call: TRBJ2-7

cdr3_aa: CASSQDWGRGQGHETQYF
cdr3_nt: TGCGCCAGCAGCCAAGATTGGGGCCGAGGGCAGGGCCACGAGACCCAGTACTTC
d_call: .
v_call: TRBV4-3
clone_size: .
j_call: TRBJ2-5

cdr3_aa: CASSGGRGRYSNQPQHF
cdr3_nt: TGTGCCAGCAGTGGTGGGAGGGGTAGGTATAGCAATCAGCCCCAGCATTTT
d_call: .
v_call: TRBV6-1
clone_size: .
j_call: TRBJ1-5

cdr3_aa: CASSIQPQHF
cdr3_nt: TGTGCCAGTAGTATCCAGCCCCAGCATTTT
d_call: .
v_call: TRBV19
clone_size: once
j_call: TRBJ1-5

cdr3_aa: CASSSQRESEQYF
cdr3_nt: TGTGCCAGCAGCTCCCAGCGGGAGTCTGAGCAGTACTTC
d_call: TRBD2
v_call: TRBV7-8
clone_size: .
j_call: TRBJ2-7

cdr3_aa: CASSLALGETQYF
cdr3_nt: TGTGCCAGCAGTTTGGCGTTGGGGGAGACCCAGTACTTC
d_call: .
v_call: TRBV27
clone_size: .
j_call: TRBJ2-5

cdr3_aa: CASSSWGGPDTQYF
cdr3_nt: TGTGCCAGCAGCTCCTGGGGCGGACCAGATACGCAGTATTTT
d_call: .
v_call: TRBV13
clone_size: .
j_call: TRBJ2-3

cdr3_aa: CASSLVGTPGANVLTF
cdr3_nt: TGTGCCAGCAGCCTCGTAGGGACCCCTGGGGCCAACGTCCTGACTTTC
d_call: .
v_call: TRBV6-1
clone_size: .
j_call: TRBJ2-6

cdr3_aa: CASSIGSSGANVLTF
cdr3_nt: TGTGCCAGTAGTATAGGTAGCTCTGGGGCCAACGTCCTGACTTTC
d_call: .
v_call: TRBV19
clone_size: .
j_call: TRBJ2-6

cdr3_aa: CSARVMGREQETQYF
cdr3_nt: TGCAGTGCTAGAGTGATGGGGCGGGAACAAGAGACCCAGTACTTC
d_call: .
v_call: TRBV20-1
clone_size: .
j_call: TRBJ2-5

cdr3_aa: CASSQDRGAYGYTF
cdr3_nt: TGCGCCAGCAGCCAAGACCGGGGGGCATACGGCTACACCTTC
d_call: .
v_call: TRBV4-3
clone_size: once
j_call: TRBJ1-2

cdr3_aa: CASRPGQPATNEKLFF
cdr3_nt: TGCGCCAGCAGACCCGGACAGCCGGCAACTAATGAAAAACTGTTTTTT
d_call: .
v_call: TRBV5-1
clone_size: .
j_call: TRBJ1-4

cdr3_aa: CASSQVWGSYEQYF
cdr3_nt: TGTGCCAGCAGCCAGGTTTGGGGGTCCTACGAGCAGTACTTC
d_call: .
v_call: TRBV14
clone_size: .
j_call: TRBJ2-7

cdr3_aa: CSAPTGGNEAFF
cdr3_nt: TGCAGTGCCCCGACAGGGGGCAATGAAGCTTTCTTT
d_call: TRBD1
v_call: TRBV20-1
clone_size: .
j_call: TRBJ1-1

cdr3_aa: CASSTSGDQASNEQFF
cdr3_nt: TGTGCCAGCAGCACCAGCGGGGATCAGGCCTCCAATGAGCAGTTCTTC
d_call: TRBD2
v_call: TRBV7-8
clone_size: once
j_call: TRBJ2-1